This T cell receptor beta chain stems from a study of T cell changes during pregnancy in multiple sclerosis. In its sample, this clone was seen once. TCRdb's copy holds only in-frame clones and misses some; the assay was immunoSEQ multiplex PCR. This table has around 62,000 clones, 80% to 90% appearing once. Looked up from germline, CDR1 is SEHNR and CDR2 is FQNEAQ (reference sequence). Trimming left V 3 bases short and J 6 bases short, with 7 bases between. This CDR3 region has 12 residues. The sequencing used peripheral blood, collected in the first trimester of pregnancy. The clonotype originates from a female donor with multiple sclerosis, enrolled in a pregnancy study. This sequence joins TRBV7-9 and TRBJ2-3; the D is unclear. DNA of the CDR3: TGTGCCAGCAGCTTGGTTGCGGATACGCAGTATTTT. Its protein product is CASSLVADTQYF.